These T cell receptor beta chains were read from a single sample in a study of early T cells in non-severe SARS-CoV-2 infection. TCRdb used MiXCR to reprocess the 5' RACE reads, holding one entry per CDR3 protein. The profile shows around 70,000 distinct CDR3 sequences, 11% of them singletons. The sequencing sample was made of whole blood. The source of these receptors is an adult who was a healthcare worker with PCR-confirmed SARS-CoV-2 infection or an uninfected control (not recorded which). CDR3s include the opening cysteine and the closing phenylalanine or tryptophan. Fields, in order: D gene, J gene, clone size, V gene, CDR3 protein, CDR3 DNA. The D gene is left open where the match is weak. A row's size may be missing; if present it is once, few, many or a size class.

TRBD2 TRBJ2-1 NA TRBV7-6 CASSLALAGREQFF TGTGCCAGCAGCTTAGCTTTAGCGGGGAGAGAGCAGTTCTTC
NA TRBJ2-1 NA TRBV7-9 CASAWISYNEQFF TGTGCCAGTGCCTGGATCTCCTACAATGAGCAGTTCTTC
NA TRBJ1-6 many TRBV20-1 CSARDTLNSPLHF TGCAGTGCTAGGGACACCCTTAATTCACCCCTCCACTTT
TRBD2 TRBJ2-2 few TRBV20-1 CSARNSFISGRPLERTGELFF TGCAGTGCTAGAAACTCCTTTATTTCCGGGAGGCCCCTCGAACGAACCGGGGAGCTGTTTTTT
NA TRBJ2-1 NA TRBV4-2 CASSQDLLAANNEQFF TGTGCCAGCAGCCAAGATCTTCTAGCCGCTAACAATGAGCAGTTCTTC
NA TRBJ2-1 few TRBV9 CASQPPSYNEQFF TGTGCCAGCCAACCCCCCTCCTACAATGAGCAGTTCTTC
NA TRBJ2-1 few TRBV3-1 CASSQMINVVGDNEQFF TGTGCCAGCAGCCAAATGATCAACGTGGTCGGGGACAATGAGCAGTTCTTC
NA TRBJ1-1 NA TRBV15 CATSRGSNKGPEAFF TGTGCCACCAGCAGAGGGTCGAACAAGGGTCCTGAAGCTTTCTTT
TRBD2 TRBJ2-7 NA TRBV28 CAARGAASGRNEQYF TGTGCCGCCAGGGGTGCGGCTAGCGGGAGGAACGAGCAGTACTTC
TRBD1 TRBJ1-2 NA TRBV25-1 CASRGDRGANYGYTF TGTGCCAGCAGGGGGGACAGGGGCGCCAACTATGGCTACACCTTC
TRBD1 TRBJ1-5 few TRBV7-2 CASSLTGSHQPQHF TGTGCCAGCAGCTTGACAGGGTCTCATCAGCCCCAGCATTTT
TRBD2 TRBJ2-7 NA TRBV28 CASSSIQTSGTLSYEQYF TGTGCCAGCAGTTCCATCCAGACTAGCGGGACGCTTTCCTACGAGCAGTACTTC
NA TRBJ2-5 many TRBV20-1 CSARGGTEETQYF TGCAGTGCTAGAGGGGGCACAGAAGAGACCCAGTACTTC
NA TRBJ2-3 NA TRBV28 CASSLVGTQYF TGTGCCAGCAGTTTAGTCGGCACGCAGTATTTT
TRBD1 TRBJ2-3 few TRBV6-2/TRBV6-3 CASREGGADTQYF TGTGCCAGCAGAGAAGGGGGCGCAGATACGCAGTATTTT
NA TRBJ2-1 NA TRBV27 CASSLRGTSSYNEQFF TGTGCCAGCAGTTTGCGCGGGACTTCGTCCTACAATGAGCAGTTCTTC
NA TRBJ2-1 few TRBV20-1 CSARDPEGQLLNEQFF TGCAGTGCTAGAGATCCTGAGGGACAACTCCTCAATGAGCAGTTCTTC
TRBD2 TRBJ2-1 few TRBV19 CASITPGLVPQFF TGTGCCAGTATTACGCCGGGACTAGTCCCCCAGTTCTTC
NA TRBJ2-7 few TRBV7-2 CASSRRTEYEQYF TGTGCCAGCAGCCGCCGGACGGAGTACGAGCAGTACTTC
NA TRBJ2-1 few TRBV5-5 CASSLRTSNNNEQFF TGTGCCAGCAGCCTACGGACTTCGAATAACAATGAGCAGTTCTTC
NA TRBJ1-2 many TRBV10-3 CAISESRTDAYGYTF TGTGCCATCAGTGAGTCACGGACAGACGCCTATGGCTACACCTTC
NA TRBJ1-2 many TRBV20-1 CSASPGQGGYGYTF TGCAGTGCTAGCCCCGGTCAGGGAGGTTATGGCTACACCTTC
TRBD2 TRBJ2-1 few TRBV2 CASTIPGLAHNEQFF TGTGCCAGCACCATACCGGGACTAGCGCACAATGAGCAGTTCTTC